Below, one T cell receptor beta chain is given with its context. Germline lookup yields CDR1 SEHNR and CDR2 FQNEAQ (reference sequence). The CDR3 extends over 13 amino acids. TCRdb re-analyzed the 5' RACE reads; it lists each CDR3 protein once, without DNA. This listing includes under 200,000 distinct CDR3 sequences. The sample belongs to a study of monozygotic twins with inflammatory bowel disease. The sample comprised blood. This receptor was identified in a human donor with ulcerative colitis or Crohn's disease, or a healthy co-twin of an affected twin (not recorded which). The chain is built from TRBV7-9 and TRBJ1-2; TCRdb calls TRBD1, which cannot be checked without DNA. The chain's CDR3 is CAGGKTASYGYTF.